This T cell receptor beta chain emerged from a study of OX40 agonist ivuxolimab in advanced cancers. In the study overall: All patients had ivuxolimab intravenously every 2 weeks at 0.01 to 10 mg/kg.

This clone was observed a few times. V was shortened by 3 bases and J by 5 bases, with 17 bases between the two germline ends. The CDR3 sequence is 15 residues long. CDR1 and CDR2 from the germline V gene are SGHRS and YFSETQ. The method was immunoSEQ multiplex PCR; TCRdb's version includes in-frame clones alone and lacks a portion of them. This table has 65,000 to 85,000 clones, about 93% appearing once. The sequences come from CD4+ or CD8+ T cells sorted from blood, collected in a trial of the OX40 agonist ivuxolimab. The source is an adult with an advanced solid tumor such as melanoma, head and neck, liver or kidney cancer. This chain links TRBV5-1 with TRBJ2-5, with D perhaps given as TRBD1 or TRBD2 (6 bases each). CDR3 bases: TGCGCCAGCAGCTGGGACATGTCGGAGGGGGAGACCCAGTACTTC. Translated, it gives CASSWDMSEGETQYF.